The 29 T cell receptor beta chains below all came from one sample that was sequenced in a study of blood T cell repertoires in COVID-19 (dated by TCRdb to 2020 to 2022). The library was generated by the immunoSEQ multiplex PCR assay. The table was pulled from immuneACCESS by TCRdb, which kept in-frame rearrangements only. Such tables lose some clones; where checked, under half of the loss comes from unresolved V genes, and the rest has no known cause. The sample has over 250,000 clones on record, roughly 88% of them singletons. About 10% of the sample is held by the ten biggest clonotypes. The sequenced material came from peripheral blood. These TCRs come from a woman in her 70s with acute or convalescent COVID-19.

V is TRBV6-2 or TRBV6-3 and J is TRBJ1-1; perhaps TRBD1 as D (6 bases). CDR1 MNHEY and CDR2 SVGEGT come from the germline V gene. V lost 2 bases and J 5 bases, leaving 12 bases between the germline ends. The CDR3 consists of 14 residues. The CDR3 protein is CASSYGQGWTEAFF. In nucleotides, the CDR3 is TGTGCCAGCAGTTACGGGCAGGGGTGGACTGAAGCTTTCTTT.

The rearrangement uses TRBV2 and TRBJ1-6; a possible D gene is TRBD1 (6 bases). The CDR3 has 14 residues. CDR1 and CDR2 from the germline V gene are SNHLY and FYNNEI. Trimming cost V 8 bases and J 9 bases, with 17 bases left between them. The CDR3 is CASEGGPGASPLHF. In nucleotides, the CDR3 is TGTGCCAGCGAGGGGGGGCCCGGGGCTTCACCCCTCCACTTT.

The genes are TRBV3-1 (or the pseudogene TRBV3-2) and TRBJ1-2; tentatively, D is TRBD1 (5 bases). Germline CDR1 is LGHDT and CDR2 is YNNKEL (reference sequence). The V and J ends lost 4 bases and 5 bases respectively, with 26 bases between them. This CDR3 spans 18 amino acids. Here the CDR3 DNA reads TGTGCCAGCAGCCCTCCCGGGGGGATGGGGACGGGGGTTTATGGCTACACCTTC. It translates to CASSPPGGMGTGVYGYTF.

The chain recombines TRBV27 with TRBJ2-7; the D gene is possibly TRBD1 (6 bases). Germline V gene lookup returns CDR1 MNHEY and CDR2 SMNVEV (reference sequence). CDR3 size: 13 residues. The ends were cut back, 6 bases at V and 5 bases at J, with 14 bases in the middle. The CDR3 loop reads CASRKTGYHEQYF. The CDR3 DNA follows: TGTGCCAGCAGAAAGACAGGTTATCACGAGCAGTACTTC.

CDR3 DNA: TGTGCCAGCAGCACGGGGGGGCCTATCAATGAGCAGTTCTTC. Translating gives CASSTGGPINEQFF. The chain recombines TRBV5-5 with TRBJ2-1, with 8 bases matching TRBD2. The J segment lost 6 bases and the V segment lost 4 bases, leaving 6 bases of the junction unmatched. The CDR3 has 14 amino acids. Germline V lookup: CDR1 SGHKS, CDR2 YYEKEE (reference sequence).

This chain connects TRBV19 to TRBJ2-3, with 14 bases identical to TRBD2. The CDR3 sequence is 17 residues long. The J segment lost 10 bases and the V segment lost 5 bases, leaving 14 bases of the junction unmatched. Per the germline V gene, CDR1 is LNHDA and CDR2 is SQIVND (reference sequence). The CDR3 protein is CASSASRLAGGERSQYF. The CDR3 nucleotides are TGTGCCAGTAGTGCCTCCAGACTAGCGGGGGGGGAAAGGTCGCAGTATTTT.

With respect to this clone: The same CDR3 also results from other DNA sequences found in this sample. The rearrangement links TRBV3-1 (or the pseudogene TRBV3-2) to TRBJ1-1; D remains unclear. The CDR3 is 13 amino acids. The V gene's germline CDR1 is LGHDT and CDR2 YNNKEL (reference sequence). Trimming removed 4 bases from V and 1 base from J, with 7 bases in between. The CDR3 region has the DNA TGTGCCAGCAGCCCCCGGGAGAACACTGAAGCTTTCTTT. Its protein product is CASSPRENTEAFF.

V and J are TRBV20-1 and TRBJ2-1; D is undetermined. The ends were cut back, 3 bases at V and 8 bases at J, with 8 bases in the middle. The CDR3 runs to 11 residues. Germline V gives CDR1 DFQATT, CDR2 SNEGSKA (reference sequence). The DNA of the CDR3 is TGCAGTGCTAGGCGCGAGGATGAGCAGTTCTTC. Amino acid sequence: CSARREDEQFF.

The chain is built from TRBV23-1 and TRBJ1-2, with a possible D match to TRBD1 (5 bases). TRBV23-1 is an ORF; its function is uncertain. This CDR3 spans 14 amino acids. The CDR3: CAPKLRAKNYGYTF. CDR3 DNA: TGCGCTCCGAAACTCAGGGCGAAGAACTATGGCTACACCTTC.

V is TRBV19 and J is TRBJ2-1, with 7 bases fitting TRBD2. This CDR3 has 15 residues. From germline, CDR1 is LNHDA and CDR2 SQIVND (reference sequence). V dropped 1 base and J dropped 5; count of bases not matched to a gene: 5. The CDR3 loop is CASSIAGGPNNEQFF. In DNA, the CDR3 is TGTGCCAGTAGTATAGCGGGGGGACCGAACAATGAGCAGTTCTTC.

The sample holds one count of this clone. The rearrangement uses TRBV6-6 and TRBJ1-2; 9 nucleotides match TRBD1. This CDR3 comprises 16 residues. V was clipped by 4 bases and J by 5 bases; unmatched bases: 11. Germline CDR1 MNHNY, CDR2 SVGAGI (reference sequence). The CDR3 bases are TGTGCCAGCAGTTCCACCCAGACAGGGGGGCTGTATGGCTACACCTTC. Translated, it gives CASSSTQTGGLYGYTF.

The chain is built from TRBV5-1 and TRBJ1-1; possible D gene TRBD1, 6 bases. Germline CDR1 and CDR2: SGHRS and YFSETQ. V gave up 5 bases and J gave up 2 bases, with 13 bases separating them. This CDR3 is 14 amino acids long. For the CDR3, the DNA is TGCGCCAGCAGGGTGGACAGACCCAACACTGAAGCTTTCTTT. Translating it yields CASRVDRPNTEAFF.

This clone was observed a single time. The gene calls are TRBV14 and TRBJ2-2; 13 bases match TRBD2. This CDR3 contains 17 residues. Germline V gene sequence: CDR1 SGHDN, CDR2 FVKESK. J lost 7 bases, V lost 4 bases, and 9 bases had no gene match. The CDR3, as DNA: TGTGCCAGCAGCCGAGAGGTAGGGACTAGCGGGGTCGGGGAGCTGTTTTTT. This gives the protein CASSREVGTSGVGELFF.

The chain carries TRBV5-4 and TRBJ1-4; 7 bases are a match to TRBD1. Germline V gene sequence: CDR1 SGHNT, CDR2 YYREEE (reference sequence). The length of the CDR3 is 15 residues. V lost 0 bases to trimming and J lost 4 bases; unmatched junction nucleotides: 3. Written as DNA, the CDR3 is TGTGCCAGCAGCTTGGGGACAGGAATTAATGAAAAACTGTTTTTT. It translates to CASSLGTGINEKLFF. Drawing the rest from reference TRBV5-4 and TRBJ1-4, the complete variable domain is ETGVTQSPTHLIKTRGQQVTLRCSSQSGHNTVSWYQQALGQGPQFIFQYYREEENGRGNFPPRFSGLQFPNYSSELNVNALELDDSALYLCASSLGTGINEKLFFGSGTQLSVL.

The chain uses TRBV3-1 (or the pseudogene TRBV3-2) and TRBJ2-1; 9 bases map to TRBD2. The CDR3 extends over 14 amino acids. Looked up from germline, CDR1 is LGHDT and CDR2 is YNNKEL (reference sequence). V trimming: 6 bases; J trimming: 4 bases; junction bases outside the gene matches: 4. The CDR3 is CASSRAGGYNEQFF. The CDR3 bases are TGTGCCAGCAGTCGGGCGGGGGGGTACAATGAGCAGTTCTTC.

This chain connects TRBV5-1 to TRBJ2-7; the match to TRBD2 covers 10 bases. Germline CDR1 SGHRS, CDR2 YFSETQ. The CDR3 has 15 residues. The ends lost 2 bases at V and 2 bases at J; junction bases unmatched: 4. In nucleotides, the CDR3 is TGCGCCAGCAGCTTAGGGACTAGCGCCGCCTACGAGCAGTACTTC. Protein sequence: CASSLGTSAAYEQYF. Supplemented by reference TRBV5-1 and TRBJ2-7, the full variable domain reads KAGVTQTPRYLIKTRGQQVTLSCSPISGHRSVSWYQQTPGQGLQFLFEYFSETQRNKGNFPGRFSGRQFSNSRSEMNVSTLELGDSALYLCASSLGTSAAYEQYFGPGTRLTVT.

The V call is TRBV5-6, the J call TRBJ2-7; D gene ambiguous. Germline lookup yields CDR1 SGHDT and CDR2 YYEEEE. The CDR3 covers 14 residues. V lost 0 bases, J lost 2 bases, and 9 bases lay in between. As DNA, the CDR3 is TGTGCCAGCAGCTTGGGTGCGTCCCCCTACGAGCAGTACTTC. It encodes CASSLGASPYEQYF.

The CDR3 DNA follows: TGTGCCAGCTCTTCAGACAGGGTAAGGTACGAGCAGTACTTC. Protein: CASSSDRVRYEQYF. This chain joins TRBV18 and TRBJ2-7; TRBD1 matches at 7 bases. In germline, CDR1 is KGHSH, CDR2 LQKENI. V was pared by 6 bases and J by 4 bases, with 9 bases of the junction left unmatched. The CDR3 spans 14 residues.

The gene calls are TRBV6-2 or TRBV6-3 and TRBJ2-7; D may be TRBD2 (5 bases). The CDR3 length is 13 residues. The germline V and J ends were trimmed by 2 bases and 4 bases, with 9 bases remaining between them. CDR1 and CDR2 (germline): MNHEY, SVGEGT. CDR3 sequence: CASSYEGRYEQYF. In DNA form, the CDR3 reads TGTGCCAGCAGTTACGAGGGAAGGTACGAGCAGTACTTC.

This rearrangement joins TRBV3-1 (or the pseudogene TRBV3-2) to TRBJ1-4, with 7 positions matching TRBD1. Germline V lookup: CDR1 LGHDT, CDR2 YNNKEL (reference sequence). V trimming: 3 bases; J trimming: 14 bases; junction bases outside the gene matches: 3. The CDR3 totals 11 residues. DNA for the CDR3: TGTGCCAGCAGCCAGGCAGGGGGGCTGTTTTTT. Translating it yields CASSQAGGLFF.

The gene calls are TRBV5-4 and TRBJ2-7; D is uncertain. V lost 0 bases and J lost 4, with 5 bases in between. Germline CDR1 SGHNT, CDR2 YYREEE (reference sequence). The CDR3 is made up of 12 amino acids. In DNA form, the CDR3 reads TGTGCCAGCAGCTTGGTCCCGTACGAGCAGTACTTC. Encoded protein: CASSLVPYEQYF.

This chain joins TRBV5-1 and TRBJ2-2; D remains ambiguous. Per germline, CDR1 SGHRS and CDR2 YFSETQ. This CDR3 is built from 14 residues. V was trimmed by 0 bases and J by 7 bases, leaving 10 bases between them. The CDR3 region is CASSLAVVGGELFF. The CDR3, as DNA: TGCGCCAGCAGCTTGGCGGTGGTTGGCGGGGAGCTGTTTTTT. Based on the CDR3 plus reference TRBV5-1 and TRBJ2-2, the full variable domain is KAGVTQTPRYLIKTRGQQVTLSCSPISGHRSVSWYQQTPGQGLQFLFEYFSETQRNKGNFPGRFSGRQFSNSRSEMNVSTLELGDSALYLCASSLAVVGGELFFGEGSRLTVL.

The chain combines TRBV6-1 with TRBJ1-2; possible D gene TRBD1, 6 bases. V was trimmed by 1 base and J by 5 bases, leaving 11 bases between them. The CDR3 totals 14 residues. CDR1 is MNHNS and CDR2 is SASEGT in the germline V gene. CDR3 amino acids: CASSEGPGAYGYTF. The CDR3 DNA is TGTGCCAGCAGTGAAGGCCCAGGGGCATATGGCTACACCTTC.

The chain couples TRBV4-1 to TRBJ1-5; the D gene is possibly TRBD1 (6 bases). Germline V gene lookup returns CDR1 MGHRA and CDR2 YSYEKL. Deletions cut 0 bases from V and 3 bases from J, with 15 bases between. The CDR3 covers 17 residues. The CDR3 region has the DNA TGCGCCAGCAGCCAAGAAGGGGGTTGGGGGAACAATCAGCCCCAGCATTTT. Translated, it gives CASSQEGGWGNNQPQHF.

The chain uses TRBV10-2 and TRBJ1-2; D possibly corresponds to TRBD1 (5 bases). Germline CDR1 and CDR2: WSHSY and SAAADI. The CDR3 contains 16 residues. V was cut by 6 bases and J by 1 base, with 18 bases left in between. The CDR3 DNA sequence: TGCGCCAGCAGGGGACTGTCGGGGGGTCTTAACTATGGCTACACCTTC. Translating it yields CASRGLSGGLNYGYTF.

CDR3 coding DNA: TGTGCCAGCAGTGAATGGGCAGGCTATAATTCACCCCTCCACTTT. Translating gives CASSEWAGYNSPLHF. This chain joins TRBV6-1 and TRBJ1-6, with D unclear. V lost 2 bases, J lost 3 bases, and 8 bases lay in between. Germline V gene sequence: CDR1 MNHNS, CDR2 SASEGT. The CDR3 length is 15 residues.

CDR3 protein: CASSPRTGGSGYTF. The CDR3, as DNA: TGTGCCAGCAGCCCACGGACAGGGGGCTCTGGCTACACCTTC. The chain is built from TRBV9 and TRBJ1-2; 11 bases are a match to TRBD1. The V segment lost 4 bases and the J segment 7 bases; nucleotides outside the gene matches: 6. This CDR3 region has 14 residues. Germline CDR1 SGDLS, CDR2 YYNGEE. Looking up the rest from reference TRBV9 and TRBJ1-2 gives the full variable domain: DSGVTQTPKHLITATGQRVTLRCSPRSGDLSVYWYQQSLDQGLQFLIQYYNGEERAKGNILERFSAQQFPDLHSELNLSSLELGDSALYFCASSPRTGGSGYTFGSGTRLTVV.

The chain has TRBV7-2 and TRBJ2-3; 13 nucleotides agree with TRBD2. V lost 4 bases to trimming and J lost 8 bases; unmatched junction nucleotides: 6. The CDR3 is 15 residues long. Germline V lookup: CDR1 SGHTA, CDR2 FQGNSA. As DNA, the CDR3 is TGTGCCAGCAGCTGGACTAGCGGGGGAGAGGGTACGCAGTATTTT. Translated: CASSWTSGGEGTQYF.

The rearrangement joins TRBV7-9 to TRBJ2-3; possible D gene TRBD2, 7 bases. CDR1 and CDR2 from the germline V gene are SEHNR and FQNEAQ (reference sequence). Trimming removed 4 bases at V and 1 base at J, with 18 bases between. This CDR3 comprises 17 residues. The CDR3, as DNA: TGTGCCAGCAGCTCCACTACAGGGAGGGTTGGCACAGATACGCAGTATTTT. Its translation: CASSSTTGRVGTDTQYF.